This T cell receptor (beta chain) was observed in a study of T cell responses to AZD1222 COVID-19 vaccine. Study outcomes and limitations: Mapped onto spike, vaccine-associated CD4 TCRs spanned it and were dominant at 160-218 and 743-854. The donors showed a predominance of white British ancestry and of females, with possible underestimation of clonal diversity. Just 6 or 7 people given AZD1222 tested seropositive at baseline. Reports indicate that nearly half of spike-specific TCRs are directed at unmutated variant regions.

As regards this clone: Its antigen is as yet unknown.

The CDR3 loop spans 13 amino acids. CDR1 SGHTA and CDR2 FQGNSA come from the germline V gene. V shed 5 bases and J shed 10 bases, with 15 bases lying between them. TCRdb keeps only in-frame clones here, not all; method: immunoSEQ multiplex PCR. The data contain roughly 120,000 clones, 80% to 90% of them seen just once; the ten biggest clones take up 9% to 9.5%. The source material was peripheral blood, sampled on day 0 of AZD1222 vaccination. The receptor was isolated from an adult in good health. The chain couples TRBV7-2 to TRBJ2-1; D is unclear. CDR3 sequence: CASSPAGAREQFF. The CDR3 region has the DNA TGTGCCAGCAGCCCCGCCGGCGCCCGGGAGCAGTTCTTC.